A selection of T cell receptor beta chains follows, all from one sample in a study of OX40 agonist ivuxolimab in advanced cancers. Here immunoSEQ multiplex PCR was the method, and the copy in TCRdb shows in-frame clones only, minus some. Of about 72,000 clones detected, around 88% appear once; the ten largest clones hold around 0.86%. The sample was CD4+ or CD8+ T cells sorted from blood, taken in a trial of the OX40 agonist ivuxolimab. Receptor source: an adult with an advanced solid tumor such as melanoma, head and neck, liver or kidney cancer. Each CDR3 is given with its conserved first and last residue. The order of the fields is CDR3 DNA, CDR3 protein, J gene, clone size, D gene, V gene. D genes are given only for firm matches. Expanded clones are given a class, and other clones once, few, many or no size at all.

TGTGCCTGGAGTGGTAGCGTTGGTCAGCCCCAGCATTTT	CAWSGSVGQPQHF	TRBJ1-5	NA	NA	TRBV30
TGTGCCAGCAGTGAACAGGGATTGGTAGGTCAGCCCCAGCATTTT	CASSEQGLVGQPQHF	TRBJ1-5	NA	NA	TRBV2
TGTGCCAGTAGTATTTATAACGAGGGGGCGGACCCATATAATGGCTACACCTTC	CASSIYNEGADPYNGYTF	TRBJ1-2	NA	TRBD1	TRBV19
TGTGCCAGCAGCCGGACTGAGAATGAAAAACTGTTTTTT	CASSRTENEKLFF	TRBJ1-4	NA	NA	TRBV7-2
TGTGCCAGCAGCACCCAGAGTTCTTTCGGCTATGGCTACACCTTC	CASSTQSSFGYGYTF	TRBJ1-2	NA	NA	TRBV7-8
TGTGCCAGCAGTTACGACGCGGTCTCTGGAAACACCATATATTTT	CASSYDAVSGNTIYF	TRBJ1-3	NA	NA	TRBV6-6
TGTGCCAGCAGTGCGGGGCCCTATAATTCACCCCTCCACTTT	CASSAGPYNSPLHF	TRBJ1-6	NA	NA	TRBV6-5
TGTGCCAGCAGCCCCAGGACTAGCGGGAGGGAGGGCGAGCAGTACTTC	CASSPRTSGREGEQYF	TRBJ2-7	NA	TRBD2	TRBV5-4
TGTGCCAGCAGCTATGGGACCCACTCTGGAAACACCATATATTTT	CASSYGTHSGNTIYF	TRBJ1-3	NA	NA	TRBV7-6
TGTGCATCACGAGGGGATACGCAGTATTTT	CASRGDTQYF	TRBJ2-3	NA	NA	TRBV30
TGTGCCAGCAGCCGGACAGGGCCTAACACTGAAGCTTTCTTT	CASSRTGPNTEAFF	TRBJ1-1	NA	TRBD1	TRBV11-1
TGTGCCAGCACCCAGAGGGGAGACTCCTACGAGCAGTACTTC	CASTQRGDSYEQYF	TRBJ2-7	once	NA	TRBV6-5
TGTGCCAGCAGATATTGGACAGGGCACGATGAGCAGTTCTTC	CASRYWTGHDEQFF	TRBJ2-1	NA	NA	TRBV21-1
TGTGCCAGCAGCCGCGTCTCTGGGGCCAACGTCCTGACTTTC	CASSRVSGANVLTF	TRBJ2-6	NA	NA	TRBV6-6
TGTGCCAGCAGCATAAGGGTAGGTGCCAATGAGCAGTTCTTC	CASSIRVGANEQFF	TRBJ2-1	NA	NA	TRBV9
TGTGCCAGCGGAAGGGGGACGTCTAACTATGGCTACACCTTC	CASGRGTSNYGYTF	TRBJ1-2	NA	NA	TRBV28
TGTGCCAGCAGTTCTACGCTTCAGCCCCAGCATTTT	CASSSTLQPQHF	TRBJ1-5	few	NA	TRBV6-6
TGTGCCAGCAGGGATTTCTACGAGCAGTACTTC	CASRDFYEQYF	TRBJ2-7	NA	NA	TRBV2
TGTGCCAGCAGCCGGGACAGGGGGCTCGACTATGGCTACACCTTC	CASSRDRGLDYGYTF	TRBJ1-2	NA	TRBD1	TRBV5-8
TGCGCCAGCAGCCAAGACGGACTAGCGGGGGCCAATGAGCAGTTCTTC	CASSQDGLAGANEQFF	TRBJ2-1	NA	TRBD2	TRBV4-3
TGTGCCAGCAGCGACGCCCGGACTACCCTCGCCTACAATGAGCAGTTCTTC	CASSDARTTLAYNEQFF	TRBJ2-1	NA	NA	TRBV2
TGTGCCATCAGTGATGGGCAGATGAACACTGAAGCTTTCTTT	CAISDGQMNTEAFF	TRBJ1-1	NA	NA	TRBV10-3
TGTGCCAGCAGTCGACAGGAACCCAACACCGGGGAGCTGTTTTTT	CASSRQEPNTGELFF	TRBJ2-2	few	NA	TRBV2
TGTGCCAGCAGTTACTCCCCAGCGGGACAATACGAGCAGTACTTC	CASSYSPAGQYEQYF	TRBJ2-7	NA	NA	TRBV6-6
TGTGCCAGCAGTTCCCGCCCGGACAGGAGCTCCTACGAGCAGTACTTC	CASSSRPDRSSYEQYF	TRBJ2-7	NA	TRBD1	TRBV27
TGCGCCAGCAGTGACTGGGACAGCCGCACAGATACGCAGTATTTT	CASSDWDSRTDTQYF	TRBJ2-3	NA	TRBD1	TRBV10-1
TGCGCCAGCCCTAAGGTGAGCGGTCACTATGGCTACACCTTC	CASPKVSGHYGYTF	TRBJ1-2	NA	NA	TRBV23-1
TGTGCCAGCAGGACTAGCGGTTTAACCGGGGAGCTGTTTTTT	CASRTSGLTGELFF	TRBJ2-2	NA	TRBD2	TRBV28
TGTGCCAGCAGTCTGGACAGGCTTTTGTTGAAGCAGTACTTC	CASSLDRLLLKQYF	TRBJ2-7	NA	TRBD1	TRBV2
TGTGCCAGCAGCGGGACAGCTAATCAGCCCCAGCATTTT	CASSGTANQPQHF	TRBJ1-5	NA	TRBD1	TRBV6-1
TGTGCCAGCAGCGCCGGGTCCGACGGCTACACCTTC	CASSAGSDGYTF	TRBJ1-2	NA	NA	TRBV7-2
TGCGCCAGCAGCTCTCCGGGACAGCTAAGCACCGGGGAGCTGTTTTTT	CASSSPGQLSTGELFF	TRBJ2-2	NA	TRBD1	TRBV5-1
TGTGCCAGCAGCTTAGAGACAGGGGTCGCGGAGACCCAGTACTTC	CASSLETGVAETQYF	TRBJ2-5	NA	TRBD1	TRBV11-2
TGTGCCAGCAGCGTCCAAAGGGACTACGAGCAGTACTTC	CASSVQRDYEQYF	TRBJ2-7	NA	NA	TRBV7-2
TGCGCCAGCAGCTTGGCCAGCGACTGGCCAGATACGCAGTATTTT	CASSLASDWPDTQYF	TRBJ2-3	NA	NA	TRBV5-1
TGTGCCAGCACCTACTTGACCCTGAACACTGAAGCTTTCTTT	CASTYLTLNTEAFF	TRBJ1-1	NA	NA	TRBV6-1
TGTGCCAGCAGCGTACACGCGGCGCCCGGCTACGAGCAGTACTTC	CASSVHAAPGYEQYF	TRBJ2-7	NA	NA	TRBV9
TGTGCCAGCTCAGAAATGGAGGGAGGGGATCAGTTCTTC	CASSEMEGGDQFF	TRBJ2-1	NA	TRBD2	TRBV18
TGTGCCAGCAGTTACGTCCGGGGAGAGCAGTACTTC	CASSYVRGEQYF	TRBJ2-7	NA	NA	TRBV6-6
TGTGCCAGCAGTAACAGACTAGCCCCCAAGGACGAGCAGTACTTC	CASSNRLAPKDEQYF	TRBJ2-7	once	TRBD2	TRBV6-5
TGTGCCAGCCGGGGGGCAGGGAGGTACGAGCAGTACTTC	CASRGAGRYEQYF	TRBJ2-7	NA	NA	TRBV6-1
TGTGCCAGCAGCGCCTCAGGGTTCACTTTACATGGCTACACCTTC	CASSASGFTLHGYTF	TRBJ1-2	NA	NA	TRBV9
TGTGCCAGTAGTGGACTAGCGGGAGCCAAAAACATTCAGTACTTC	CASSGLAGAKNIQYF	TRBJ2-4	NA	TRBD2	TRBV19
TGTGCCAGCAGCTTCGGCCGAGCAAGCAATCAGCCCCAGCATTTT	CASSFGRASNQPQHF	TRBJ1-5	NA	NA	TRBV5-5
TGTGCCAGCAGCTTGGACCTCAATTCACCCCTCCACTTT	CASSLDLNSPLHF	TRBJ1-6	once	NA	TRBV5-4
TGTGCCAGCAGTTCAGACTACGAGCAGTACTTC	CASSSDYEQYF	TRBJ2-7	NA	NA	TRBV6-1
TGCGCCAGCAGCTTGTTGGCAGGGAGGGTCAACTATGGCTACACCTTC	CASSLLAGRVNYGYTF	TRBJ1-2	once	NA	TRBV5-1
TGTGCCAGCTCACCAGGGGCGGAACACTACGAGCAGTACTTC	CASSPGAEHYEQYF	TRBJ2-7	NA	NA	TRBV18
TGTGCCCTCTACCACGCTAAACTGTTTTTT	CALYHAKLFF	TRBJ1-4	NA	NA	TRBV30
TGTGCCAGTAGTCGGGGGGGCGGTGCAGATACGCAGTATTTT	CASSRGGGADTQYF	TRBJ2-3	NA	TRBD2	TRBV19